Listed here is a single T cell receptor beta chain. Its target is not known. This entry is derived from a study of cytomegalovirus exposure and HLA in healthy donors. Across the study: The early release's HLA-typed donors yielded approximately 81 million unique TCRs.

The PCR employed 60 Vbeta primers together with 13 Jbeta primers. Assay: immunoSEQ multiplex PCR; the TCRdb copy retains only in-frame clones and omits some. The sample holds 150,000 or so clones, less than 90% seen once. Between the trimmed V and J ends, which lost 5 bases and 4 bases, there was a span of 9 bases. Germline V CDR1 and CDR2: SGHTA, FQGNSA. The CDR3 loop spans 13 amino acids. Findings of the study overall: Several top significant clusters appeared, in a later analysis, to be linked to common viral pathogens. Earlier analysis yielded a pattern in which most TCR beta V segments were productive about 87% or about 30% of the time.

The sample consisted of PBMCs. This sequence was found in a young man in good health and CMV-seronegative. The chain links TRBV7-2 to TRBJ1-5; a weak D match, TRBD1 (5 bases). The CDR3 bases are TGTGCCAGCAGCGGCAGGGTGAATCAGCCCCAGCATTTT. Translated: CASSGRVNQPQHF.